Listed here are 5 T cell receptor beta chains from one sample, sequenced in a study of regulatory T cells in long-lasting Graves disease. Sequencing libraries for TCR beta were prepared with iRepertoire HTBI primers and Arm-PCR of CDR3 regions. From the multiplex PCR reads, TCRdb called clonotypes with MiXCR, one entry per CDR3 protein. Found here are 400,000 to 500,000 distinct CDR3 sequences, 15% of them singletons; the top ten hold over 7.5%. The sample's time point: newly diagnosed GD, antithyroid drugs for less than 3 months. From RNA extracted from PBMCs, the TCR library was made. The sample was also reused in another study, on T cells in Graves' hyperthyroidism and ophthalmopathy.

The material was peripheral blood mononuclear cells (PBMCs), obtained at new diagnosis, from a patient treated with antithyroid drugs. Receptors originate from a woman aged 40 to 49 with Graves disease.

The rearrangement links TRBV7-9 to TRBJ1-4; unclear D gene. Between the trimmed V and J ends, which lost 2 bases and 6 bases, there was a span of 19 bases. The CDR3 length is 17 residues. CDR1 is SEHNR and CDR2 is FQNEAQ in the germline V gene (reference sequence). This chain's CDR3 is CASSLLFVGREHEKLFF. Here the CDR3 DNA reads TGTGCCAGCAGCTTATTATTCGTGGGCCGGGAGCATGAAAAACTGTTTTTT.

Ten or more counts support this clonotype. The rearrangement links TRBV5-1 to TRBJ1-5; D may be TRBD1 (5 bases). The CDR3 contains 14 residues. The V and J ends lost 0 bases and 5 bases respectively, with 9 bases between them. Germline CDR1 is SGHRS and CDR2 is YFSETQ. The DNA for the CDR3 is TGCGCCAGCAGCTTGGATGGGGGGGATCAGCCCCAGCATTTT. Amino acid sequence: CASSLDGGDQPQHF.

In its sample, this clonotype was seen many times. J is TRBJ2-3 and V is TRBV12-3 or TRBV12-4; D uncertain. The V gene lost 4 bases and the J gene lost 2 bases, with 13 bases spanning the gap. This CDR3 spans 15 amino acids. CDR3 DNA sequence: TGTGCCAGCAGTTGGGTCTCCAGCGACACAGATACGCAGTATTTT. Its translation is CASSWVSSDTDTQYF.

This clonotype was seen ten or more times. This chain joins TRBV7-8 and TRBJ2-1; 9 bases agree with TRBD2. The CDR3 extends over 17 amino acids. Germline CDR1 SGHVS, CDR2 FQNEAQ. V trimming: 2 bases; J trimming: 3 bases; junction bases outside the gene matches: 8. The CDR3 here is CASSLTFSGSGYNEQFF. The CDR3 coding sequence is TGTGCCAGCAGCTTAACTTTTAGCGGGAGTGGCTACAATGAGCAGTTCTTC.

This clonotype was counted between two and nine times. This chain connects TRBV28 to TRBJ2-1; D is perhaps TRBD2 (5 bases). Trimming took off 6 bases at V and 7 bases at J, with 25 bases between the two ends. Germline-derived CDR1 and CDR2 are MDHEN and SYDVKM. This CDR3 contains 17 residues. The CDR3 spells CASSPLVMRELTNEQFF. For the CDR3, the DNA is TGTGCCAGCAGCCCCCTAGTGATGAGGGAATTAACGAATGAGCAGTTCTTC.